This TCR beta chain was recovered during a study of blood T cell repertoires in COVID-19. V was trimmed by 2 bases and J by 0 bases, leaving 10 bases between them. Germline-derived CDR1 and CDR2 are LNHDA and SQIVND (reference sequence). This CDR3 has 15 amino acids. Original handling: Reference gene primer amplification gave estimated nucleated cell counts. The data were produced by immunoSEQ multiplex PCR, yet TCRdb's version contains in-frame clones alone and is incomplete. The DNA was the basis for D and trimming; V, J and clone size are from that table. The sample includes 80,000 or so clones, about four fifths seen only once; the top ten take 15%.

The rearrangement links TRBV19 to TRBJ1-1, with D possibly being TRBD1 (5 bases). The sample comprised peripheral blood. The receptor was derived from an elderly woman with acute or convalescent COVID-19. The DNA for the CDR3 is TGTGCCAGTAGTATAAATGCAGGGATGAACACTGAAGCTTTCTTT. This gives the protein CASSINAGMNTEAFF.